This is a list of T cell receptor beta chains from one sample in a study of CD8+ T cells in alopecia areata. TCRdb's table, derived via immunoSEQ multiplex PCR, lists solely in-frame clones and lacks some. The sample lists about 190,000 clones, 58% seen once, with roughly 13% in the top ten. The input for sequencing was CD8+ T cells sorted from blood, taken at week 24, from a patient treated with tofacitinib. The origin of the receptors is a human donor with alopecia areata. Both conserved end residues are trimmed from each CDR3.

V	J	CDR3
TRBV27	TRBJ2-2	ASSKGIGQGTGELF
TRBV5-4	TRBJ2-1	ASSRDRSTEQF
TRBV6-1	TRBJ1-2	ASSESLGRNYGYT
TRBV5-1	TRBJ2-7	ASSLEGSSYEQY
TRBV27	TRBJ2-2	ASSLSGGDTGELF
TRBV13	TRBJ1-2	ASSSVTGEDYGYT
TRBV4-2	TRBJ1-2	ASSQDGKPGLTRTPHGYT
TRBV30	TRBJ1-2	AWSLAGSYT
TRBV30	TRBJ2-7	AWTGDYEQY
TRBV5-6	TRBJ2-2	ASKGRPGELF
TRBV10-3	TRBJ2-3	AIRTSGQALDTQY
TRBV7-9	TRBJ2-7	ASSGGTETYEQY
TRBV5-1	TRBJ2-2	ASSWRPKDRNTGELF
TRBV29-1	TRBJ2-7	SIPLHSSGEQY
TRBV30	TRBJ2-1	AWSLGVAGGDEQF
TRBV19	TRBJ1-5	ASSWTGASQPQH
TRBV4-2	TRBJ1-5	ASSHNRGQPQH
TRBV11-2	TRBJ2-1	ASSPFYPEGYNEQF
TRBV4-1	TRBJ1-1	ASSQDPRQGRTYTEAF
TRBV7-2	TRBJ1-6	ASSLARARRYNSPLH
TRBV6-4	TRBJ2-2	ASSLMSNTGELF
TRBV5-6	TRBJ2-1	ASSLGGIEQF
TRBV7-6	TRBJ2-7	ASSSRDLGGYEQY
TRBV12-5	TRBJ1-1	ASGPGTSEAF
TRBV30	TRBJ1-2	AWSLFWDRGEGYYGYT
TRBV30	TRBJ2-1	AWSVGSGGVWEQF
TRBV2	TRBJ2-5	ASSEALWGAQETQY
TRBV29-1	TRBJ2-7	SVEVQGSSYEQY
TRBV27	TRBJ1-1	ASRQGNTEAF
TRBV29-1	TRBJ2-1	SETSHGYNEQF
TRBV4-2	TRBJ1-2	ASSTTGRAGGYT
TRBV29-1	TRBJ2-7	SALDPRRTYEQY
TRBV27	TRBJ1-1	ASSLRTGRAF
TRBV29-1	TRBJ2-2	SVENGRTGELF
TRBV27	TRBJ2-5	ASTLSGGAGGRETQY
TRBV19	TRBJ2-7	ASSPGQGGSYEQY
TRBV27	TRBJ1-6	ASSLSDSFNSPLH
TRBV4-2	TRBJ2-3	ASSTGGGSTDTQY
TRBV5-1	TRBJ1-5	ASSLVENQPQH
TRBV15	TRBJ2-3	ATSSLRGLAGPSTDTQY
TRBV7-9	TRBJ1-5	ASSLDSYQPQH
TRBV5-1	TRBJ2-7	ASSLESSGDEQY
TRBV12-5	TRBJ1-5	ASGPGTGGLGPQH
TRBV2	TRBJ2-5	ASSELGSGGETQY
TRBV28	TRBJ1-6	ASIRQANSPLH
TRBV13	TRBJ2-7	ASSPGHQYEQY
TRBV29-1	TRBJ2-2	SIGTGETGELF